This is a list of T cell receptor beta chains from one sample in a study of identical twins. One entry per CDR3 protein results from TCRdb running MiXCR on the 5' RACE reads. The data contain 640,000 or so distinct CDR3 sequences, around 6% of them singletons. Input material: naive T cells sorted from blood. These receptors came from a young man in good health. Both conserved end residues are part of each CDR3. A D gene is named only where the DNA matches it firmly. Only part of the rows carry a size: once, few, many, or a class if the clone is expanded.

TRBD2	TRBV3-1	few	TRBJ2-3	CASSQGSGGPADTQYF	TGTGCCAGCAGCCAAGGCTCGGGAGGGCCGGCAGATACGCAGTATTTT
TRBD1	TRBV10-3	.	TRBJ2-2	CAILQGDTGELFF	TGTGCCATTCTTCAGGGGGACACCGGGGAGCTGTTTTTT
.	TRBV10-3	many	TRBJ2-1	CAISDVGVLTNEQFF	TGTGCCATCAGTGATGTCGGAGTTCTTACCAATGAGCAGTTCTTC
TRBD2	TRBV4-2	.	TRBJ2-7	CASSQERLGTSGHSYEQYF	TGTGCCAGCAGCCAAGAACGTCTTGGGACTAGCGGCCACTCCTACGAGCAGTACTTC
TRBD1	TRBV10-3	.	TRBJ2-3	CAISESDRGGFHTQYF	TGTGCCATCAGTGAGTCGGACAGGGGAGGGTTCCACACGCAGTATTTT
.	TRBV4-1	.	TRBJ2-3	CASSQAFGLMGDTQYF	TGCGCCAGCAGCCAAGCCTTTGGGCTGATGGGGGATACGCAGTATTTT
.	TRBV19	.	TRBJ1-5	CASSIAIGAANQPQHF	TGTGCCAGTAGTATAGCAATAGGGGCCGCTAATCAGCCCCAGCATTTT
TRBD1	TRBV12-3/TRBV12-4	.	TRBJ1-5	CASSFSDRGLSNQPQHF	TGTGCCAGCAGTTTTTCCGACAGGGGGCTAAGCAATCAGCCCCAGCATTTT
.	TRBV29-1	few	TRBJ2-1	CSVEGQERSYNEQFF	TGCAGCGTTGAAGGACAGGAACGCTCCTACAATGAGCAGTTCTTC
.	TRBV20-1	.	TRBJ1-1	CSARVRERDLNTEAFF	TGCAGTGCTAGAGTACGAGAAAGGGACCTGAACACTGAAGCTTTCTTT
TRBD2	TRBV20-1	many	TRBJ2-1	CSADPGLAGGNEQFF	TGCAGTGCTGACCCAGGACTAGCGGGAGGAAATGAGCAGTTCTTC
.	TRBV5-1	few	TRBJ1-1	CASSLDVQGLEAFF	TGCGCCAGCAGCTTGGACGTACAGGGCCTTGAAGCTTTCTTT
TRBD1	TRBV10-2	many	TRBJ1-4	CASRRTGEKLFF	TGCGCCAGCAGGCGGACAGGCGAAAAACTGTTTTTT
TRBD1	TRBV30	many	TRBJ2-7	CARGQSSGEQYF	TGTGCCCGGGGACAGAGCTCGGGAGAGCAGTACTTC
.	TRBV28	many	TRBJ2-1	CASRPTADNEQFF	TGTGCCAGCAGACCGACAGCCGACAATGAGCAGTTCTTC
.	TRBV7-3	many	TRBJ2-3	CASSDSFWDFHTSTDTQYF	TGTGCCAGCAGCGACAGCTTTTGGGACTTCCATACTAGCACAGATACGCAGTATTTT
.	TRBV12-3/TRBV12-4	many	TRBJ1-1	CASSFPRNTEAFF	TGTGCCAGCAGTTTTCCCCGGAACACTGAAGCTTTCTTT
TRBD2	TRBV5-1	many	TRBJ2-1	CASSPETSGTYNEQFF	TGCGCCAGCAGCCCGGAGACTAGCGGAACCTACAATGAGCAGTTCTTC
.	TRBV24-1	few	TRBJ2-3	CATSDLQVTDGEADTQYF	TGTGCCACCAGTGATTTGCAGGTCACTGATGGGGAGGCAGATACGCAGTATTTT
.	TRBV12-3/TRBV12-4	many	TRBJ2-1	CASNKGHEQFF	TGTGCCAGCAATAAGGGTCATGAGCAGTTCTTC
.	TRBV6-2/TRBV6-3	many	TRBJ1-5	CASRRNSNQPQHF	TGTGCCAGCAGGCGAAATAGCAATCAGCCCCAGCATTTT
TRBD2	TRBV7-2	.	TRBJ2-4	CASSSGLGRDIQYF	TGTGCCAGCAGCTCTGGTCTCGGGAGGGACATTCAGTACTTC
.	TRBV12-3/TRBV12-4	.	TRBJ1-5	CASSMAPGAQPQHF	TGTGCCAGCAGTATGGCCCCAGGCGCTCAGCCCCAGCATTTT
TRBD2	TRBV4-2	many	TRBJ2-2	CASSQERRERSGELFF	TGTGCCAGCAGCCAAGAACGGCGGGAGCGGAGCGGGGAGCTGTTTTTT
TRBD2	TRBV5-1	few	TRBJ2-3	CASSLKTSARTDTQYF	TGCGCCAGCAGCTTGAAGACTAGCGCCCGCACAGATACGCAGTATTTT
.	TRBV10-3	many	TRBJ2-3	CAISEPGLGPSTDTQYF	TGTGCCATCAGTGAGCCGGGACTGGGACCTAGCACAGATACGCAGTATTTT
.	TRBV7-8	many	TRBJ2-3	CASRRYRVDTQYF	TGTGCCAGCAGACGGTATAGGGTAGATACGCAGTATTTT
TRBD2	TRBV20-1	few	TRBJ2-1	CSARDGAGGMGEQFF	TGCAGTGCTAGAGATGGAGCGGGAGGTATGGGTGAGCAGTTCTTC
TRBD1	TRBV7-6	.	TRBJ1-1	CASSRETGENTEAFF	TGTGCCAGCAGCAGGGAGACAGGGGAGAACACTGAAGCTTTCTTT
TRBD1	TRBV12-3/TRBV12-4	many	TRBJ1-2	CASREGTDYGYTF	TGTGCCAGCAGGGAAGGGACAGACTATGGCTACACCTTC
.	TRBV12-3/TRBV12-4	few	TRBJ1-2	CASSFGQGYTF	TGTGCCAGCAGTTTTGGACAGGGCTACACCTTC
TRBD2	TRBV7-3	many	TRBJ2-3	CASSLGGSLDTQYF	TGTGCCAGCAGCTTAGGCGGGAGTCTAGATACGCAGTATTTT
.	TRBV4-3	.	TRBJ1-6	CASSLSQGDNSPLHF	TGCGCCAGCAGCTTATCACAGGGTGACAATTCACCCCTCCACTTT
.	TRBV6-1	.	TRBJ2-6	CASRENRRSSGANVLTF	TGTGCCAGCAGAGAGAACAGGAGAAGCTCTGGGGCCAACGTCCTGACTTTC
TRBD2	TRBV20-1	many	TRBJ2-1	CSARDLSGRDNEQFF	TGCAGTGCTAGAGACCTTAGCGGGAGGGACAATGAGCAGTTCTTC
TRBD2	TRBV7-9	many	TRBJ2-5	CASSLEVGGSDGTQYF	TGTGCCAGCAGCTTAGAAGTCGGGGGGTCCGACGGGACCCAGTACTTC
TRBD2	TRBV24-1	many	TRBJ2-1	CATSASSGRVGEQFF	TGTGCCACCAGTGCCTCTAGCGGGAGAGTTGGTGAGCAGTTCTTC
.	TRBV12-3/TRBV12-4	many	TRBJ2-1	CASVGQGNEQFF	TGTGCCAGCGTCGGGCAAGGCAATGAGCAGTTCTTC
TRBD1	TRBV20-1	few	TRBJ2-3	CSANRQGADTQYF	TGCAGTGCTAACAGACAGGGGGCAGATACGCAGTATTTT
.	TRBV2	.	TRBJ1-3	CASKRTGNTIYF	TGTGCCAGCAAAAGAACTGGAAACACCATATATTTT
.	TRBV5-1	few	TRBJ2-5	CASSPRVAGQETQYF	TGCGCCAGCAGCCCGCGCGTGGCAGGCCAAGAGACCCAGTACTTC
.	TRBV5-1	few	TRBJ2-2	CATSQYEGRSGELFF	TGCGCCACCTCACAATACGAGGGAAGAAGCGGGGAGCTGTTTTTT
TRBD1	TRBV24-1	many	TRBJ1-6	CATSDSRTGNVNSPLHF	TGTGCCACCAGTGACTCCCGGACAGGGAATGTCAATTCACCCCTCCACTTT
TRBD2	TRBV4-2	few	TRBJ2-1	CASSPNGLAVASSYNEQFF	TGTGCCAGCAGCCCAAACGGACTAGCGGTCGCGAGCTCCTACAATGAGCAGTTCTTC
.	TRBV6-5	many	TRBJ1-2	CASSGDYGYTF	TGTGCCAGCAGCGGTGACTATGGCTACACCTTC
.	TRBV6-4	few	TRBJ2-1	CASSDYSAVGNEQFF	TGTGCCAGCAGTGATTATTCCGCCGTAGGCAATGAGCAGTTCTTC
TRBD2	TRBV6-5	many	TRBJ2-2	CASSLTSGRTGGTGELFF	TGTGCCAGCAGTTTGACTAGCGGGAGGACCGGGGGCACCGGGGAGCTGTTTTTT
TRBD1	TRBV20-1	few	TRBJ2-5	CSASPTRTGARETQYF	TGCAGTGCTAGTCCTACCCGGACAGGGGCCAGGGAGACCCAGTACTTC
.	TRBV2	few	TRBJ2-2	CASSVQQNTGELFF	TGTGCCAGCAGTGTTCAGCAGAACACCGGGGAGCTGTTTTTT
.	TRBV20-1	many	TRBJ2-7	CSATGIEQYF	TGCAGTGCCACCGGGATCGAGCAGTACTTC
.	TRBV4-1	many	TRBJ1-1	CASSQEESGSALSTEAFF	TGCGCCAGCAGCCAAGAGGAGTCAGGGTCTGCCCTGAGCACTGAAGCTTTCTTT
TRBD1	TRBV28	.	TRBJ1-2	CASHAPAGGTYGYTF	TGTGCCAGCCATGCCCCGGCAGGGGGCACCTATGGCTACACCTTC
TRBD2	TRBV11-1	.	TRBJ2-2	CASSFPGLAGGYTGELFF	TGTGCCAGCAGCTTTCCGGGACTAGCGGGAGGTTACACCGGGGAGCTGTTTTTT